This T cell receptor beta chain was retrieved from a study of naive and memory T cell subsets. As regards this clonotype: Its specificity is not known.

Findings and caveats of the study: A clonotype means one alpha or beta sequence, not an alpha/beta pair. Possibly reflecting memory cells re-expressing CD45RA, a few larger clonotypes occurred in naive repertoires, especially CD8.

An equimolar mix of two oligonucleotides served as the beta constant-region primer for TRBC1 and TRBC2. Nested alpha and beta constant-region primers with the SP2 primer drove four PCR rounds on ligated cDNA. TCRdb called the UMI-ligation and nested PCR reads again in MiXCR, with one record for every CDR3 protein. This sample has about 140,000 distinct CDR3 sequences, with approximately 21% found just once. Sequenced sample: naive CD8+ T cells from blood. The receptor's source is a human donor in good health.

This chain's CDR3 is CASSPSGSYTGELFF. In nucleotides, the CDR3 is TGTGCCAGCAGTCCTAGCGGTTCGTACACCGGGGAGCTGTTTTTT. V is TRBV12-3 or TRBV12-4 and J is TRBJ2-2; 7 bases map to TRBD2. The V segment lost 5 bases and the J segment 3 bases; nucleotides outside the gene matches: 6. The CDR3 is 15 amino acids.